This T cell receptor (beta chain) was sequenced for a study of identical twins. The study's findings and limits: Beta out-of-frame twin sharing showed a weaker excess. Abundant beta clonotypes from cord blood bore fewer insertions; memory repertoires lacked this pattern. Out-of-frame TCR alpha sharing in monozygotic twins exceeded recombination model predictions.

Trimming at V came to 4 bases and at J to 6 bases, leaving 6 bases not matched to a gene. The CDR3 totals 16 residues. CDR1 and CDR2 from the germline V gene are LGHDT and YNNKEL (reference sequence). TCRdb ran MiXCR on the 5' RACE reads and lists one entry per CDR3 protein. The profile covers 600,000 to 800,000 distinct CDR3 sequences, with 21% appearing a single time and 4% to 4.5% taken by the ten largest. To note about this clonotype: Its antigen remains unknown.

This same sample was also part of a study on T cells expressing NK-cell markers. This second study notes: These clonotypes also led the CD3+CD56-NKG2C+ fraction in a few donors.

The sequenced material came from PBMCs. The sequence derives from a woman in her late teens or twenties in good health. The genes are TRBV3-1 and TRBJ2-1, with TRBD2 matching over 13 bases. CDR3 in amino acids: CASSRGGLAGANEQFF. Written as DNA, the CDR3 is TGTGCCAGCAGCCGAGGAGGACTAGCGGGAGCCAATGAGCAGTTCTTC.